This T cell receptor (beta chain) was found in a study of cytomegalovirus exposure and HLA in healthy donors. Use of 60 Vbeta and 13 Jbeta primers characterized the PCR. Measured with immunoSEQ multiplex PCR; TCRdb has only the in-frame clones, and not every one. The table includes about 160,000 clones, 73% detected once. The clonotype was recovered from a woman younger than 35 in good health and CMV-seronegative. Sequencing input: PBMCs.

The CDR3 nucleotides are TGTGCCAGCAGCTTCATTAGAGCTAACTATGGCTACACCTTC. Its translation: CASSFIRANYGYTF. The chain recombines TRBV6-5 with TRBJ1-2; D gene ambiguous. The ends were cut back, 6 bases at V and 0 bases at J, with 11 bases in the middle. The CDR3 consists of 14 residues. Germline V lookup: CDR1 MNHEY, CDR2 SVGAGI.